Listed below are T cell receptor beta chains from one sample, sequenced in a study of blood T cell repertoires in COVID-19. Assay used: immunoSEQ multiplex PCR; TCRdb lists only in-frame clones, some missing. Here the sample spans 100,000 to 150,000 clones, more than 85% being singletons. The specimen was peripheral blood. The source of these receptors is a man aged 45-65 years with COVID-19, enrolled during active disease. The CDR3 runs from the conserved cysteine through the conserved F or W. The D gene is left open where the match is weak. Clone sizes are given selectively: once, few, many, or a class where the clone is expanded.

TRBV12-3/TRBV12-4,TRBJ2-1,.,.,TGTGCCAGCAGTTTAGCGGGGCACAATGAGCAGTTCTTC,CASSLAGHNEQFF
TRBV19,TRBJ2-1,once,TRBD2,TGTGCCAGTAGACCGGGACTAGCGGCAGTCGGGTCCTACAATGAGCAGTTCTTC,CASRPGLAAVGSYNEQFF
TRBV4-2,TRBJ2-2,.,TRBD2,TGTGCCAGCAGCCCTAAAGCCCGGACTAGCGGGAACACCGGGGAGCTGTTTTTT,CASSPKARTSGNTGELFF
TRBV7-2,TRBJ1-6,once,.,TGTGCCAGCAGCTTAGAGCCACAGGGAATTTCACCCCTCCACTTT,CASSLEPQGISPLHF
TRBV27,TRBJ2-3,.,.,TGTGCCAGCAGTTTGGGGTCGGGACTGGAGACGGATACGCAGTATTTT,CASSLGSGLETDTQYF
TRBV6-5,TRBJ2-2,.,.,TGTGCCAGCAGCTCCCAGGGTGCCGGGGAGCTGTTTTTT,CASSSQGAGELFF
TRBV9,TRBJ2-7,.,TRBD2,TGTGCCAGCAGCAAGACATCGGGGGGTGAGGCTTACGAGCAGTACTTC,CASSKTSGGEAYEQYF
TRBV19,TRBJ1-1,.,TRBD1,TGTGCCAGTCGACAGGGGGCGCCGAACACTGAAGCTTTCTTT,CASRQGAPNTEAFF
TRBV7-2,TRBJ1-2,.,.,TGTGCCAGCAGCGGATACAGGGTCGACGGCTATGGCTACACCTTC,CASSGYRVDGYGYTF
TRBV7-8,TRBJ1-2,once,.,TGTGCCAGCAGCCCGGAAACAACTCAAGGACTCGGCTACACCTTC,CASSPETTQGLGYTF
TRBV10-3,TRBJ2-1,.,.,TGTGCCATCAGTGACTCCGAGGCCAATGAGCAGTTCTTC,CAISDSEANEQFF
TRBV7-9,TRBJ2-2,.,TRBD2,TGTGCCAGCAGCTCCCGACTAGCGCGCGCGAACACCGGGGAGCTGTTTTTT,CASSSRLARANTGELFF
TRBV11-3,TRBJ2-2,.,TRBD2,TGTGCCAGCAGCTTAGGGTCCGGGCTAGCGGACCGAAAAAAAACCGGGGAGCTGTTTTTT,CASSLGSGLADRKKTGELFF
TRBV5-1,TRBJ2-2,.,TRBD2,TGCGCCAGCAGCGGGGGACTAGCGGACACCGGGGAGCTGTTTTTT,CASSGGLADTGELFF
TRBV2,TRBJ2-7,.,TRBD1,TGTGCCAGCAAGGACAGGTTCTACTACGAGCAGTACTTC,CASKDRFYYEQYF
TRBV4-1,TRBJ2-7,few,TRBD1,TGCGCCAGCAGCCAAGGACAGGGGGGAACCTACGAGCAGTACTTC,CASSQGQGGTYEQYF
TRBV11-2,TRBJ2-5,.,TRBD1,TGTGCCAGCAGCTCGCCGGGACAGGGGAAAGAGACCCAGTACTTC,CASSSPGQGKETQYF
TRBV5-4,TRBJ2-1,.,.,TGTGCCAGCAGCTTGGCCAGTGAGCAGTTCTTC,CASSLASEQFF
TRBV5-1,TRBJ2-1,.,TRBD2,TGCGCCAGCAGAACTGGACTAGCTCCTTACAATGAGCAGTTCTTC,CASRTGLAPYNEQFF
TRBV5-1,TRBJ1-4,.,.,TGCGCCAGCAGCCCTAACACAGCAACTAATGAAAAACTGTTTTTT,CASSPNTATNEKLFF
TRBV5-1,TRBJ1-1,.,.,TGCGCCAGCAGTGACACGTTAAGGGAAGCTTTCTTT,CASSDTLREAFF
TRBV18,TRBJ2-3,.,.,TGTGCCAGCTCACCGGGAGGCACAGATACGCAGTATTTT,CASSPGGTDTQYF
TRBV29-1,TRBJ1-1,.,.,TGCAGCGTTGGGAGGGAGGGGATTGAAGCTTTCTTT,CSVGREGIEAFF
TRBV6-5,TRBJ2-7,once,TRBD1,TGTGCCAGCAGAACCGGGACAGGGGGCTGGTACGAGCAGTACTTC,CASRTGTGGWYEQYF
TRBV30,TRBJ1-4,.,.,TGTGCCTGGACCGGGATTTCCGAAAAACTGTTTTTT,CAWTGISEKLFF
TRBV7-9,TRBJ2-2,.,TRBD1,TGTGCCAGCAGCCCGGGACAGGGCCACACCGGGGAGCTGTTTTTT,CASSPGQGHTGELFF
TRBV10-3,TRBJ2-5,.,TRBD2,TGTGCCATCAGTGACGGGGGGAAAGAGACCCAGTACTTC,CAISDGGKETQYF
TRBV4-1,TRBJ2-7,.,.,TGCGCCAGCAGCCAGACGGGACTCGAAGAACCCTACGAGCAGTACTTC,CASSQTGLEEPYEQYF
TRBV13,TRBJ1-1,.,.,TGTGCCAGCAGCGTCAGGGGTCTAAACACTGAAGCTTTCTTT,CASSVRGLNTEAFF
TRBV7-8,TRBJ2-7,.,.,TGTGCCAGCAGCTTAGTGTTGGCAGGGGCGACCTACGAGCAGTACTTC,CASSLVLAGATYEQYF
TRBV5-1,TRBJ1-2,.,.,TGCGCCAGCAGTGAAGGGACTACTACGTGGTTTTATGGCTACACCTTC,CASSEGTTTWFYGYTF
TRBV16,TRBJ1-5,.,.,TGTGCCAGCAGCCCCTCAGGACAGTATCTGCCCCAGCATTTT,CASSPSGQYLPQHF
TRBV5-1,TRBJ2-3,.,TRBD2,TGCGCCAGCAAAAGGACTAGCGGGGACACAGATACGCAGTATTTT,CASKRTSGDTDTQYF
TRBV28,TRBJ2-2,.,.,.,CASSSSNTGELFF
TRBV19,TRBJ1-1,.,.,TGTGCCAGTAGTCCGTATTCGGGGGGGGAACTGAACACTGAAGCTTTCTTT,CASSPYSGGELNTEAFF
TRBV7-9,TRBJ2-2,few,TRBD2,TGTGCCACTAAGGGACTAGCGGGAGTCACCGGGGAGCTGTTTTTT,CATKGLAGVTGELFF
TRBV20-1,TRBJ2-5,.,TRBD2,TGCAGTGCTAGTCGTACTAGCGGGAGGGATGGGACCCAGTACTTC,CSASRTSGRDGTQYF
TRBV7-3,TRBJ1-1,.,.,TGTGCCAGCAGCTTAACTCCAGGGTTGAACACTGAAGCTTTCTTT,CASSLTPGLNTEAFF
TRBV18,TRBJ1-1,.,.,TGTGCCAGCTCACCTCTCCGGGACACTAACACTGAAGCTTTCTTT,CASSPLRDTNTEAFF
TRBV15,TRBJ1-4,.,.,TGTGCCACCAGCAGAGAAGCAGGGCAGATTAATGAAAAACTGTTTTTT,CATSREAGQINEKLFF
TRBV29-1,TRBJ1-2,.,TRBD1,TGCAGCGTATCCGGGACAGGGGATGGCTACACCTTC,CSVSGTGDGYTF
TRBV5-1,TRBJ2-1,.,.,TGCGCCAGCAGCCCGAAGGGGCCACATACGGGTGAGCAGTTCTTC,CASSPKGPHTGEQFF
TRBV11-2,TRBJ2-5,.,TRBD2,TGTGCCAGCAGCGCCCGCGATAGCGGGAGGTTGGAGACCCAGTACTTC,CASSARDSGRLETQYF
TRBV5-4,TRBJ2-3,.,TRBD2,TGTGCCAGCAGCTCCGGGACTAGCGGGAGGCGCACAGATACGCAGTATTTT,CASSSGTSGRRTDTQYF
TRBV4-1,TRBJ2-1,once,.,TGCGCCAGCAGCCAAGCCTTAGCGAATGAGCAGTTCTTC,CASSQALANEQFF
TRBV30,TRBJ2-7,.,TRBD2,TGTGCCTGGAGGGGGGTAGCGGGCCGCTACGAGCAGTACTTC,CAWRGVAGRYEQYF